Presented here are 22 T cell receptor beta chains from one specimen sequenced in a study of post-analysis software for immune sequencing data (dated by TCRdb to between 2015 and 2016). The paper as a whole reports these results and caveats: Patients showed significantly higher frequencies than controls for a handful of TRBV segments, among them TRBV5-6, TRBV5-1 and TRBV20-1.

The library was built by means of PCR. The data were produced on an Illumina HiSeq 2500. To reduce PCR and sequencing biases, unique molecular identifiers were incorporated into the TCR beta cDNA libraries. Clones were called with MiXCR by TCRdb after fastp trimmed the public reads at Q25, and only in-frame beta chains were retained. Each CDR3 protein gets just one entry, which takes the most common genes and DNA from the rows behind it. This sample lists fewer than 600,000 distinct CDR3 sequences; over 35% were detected once. The ten largest account for around 10% of the sample. These receptors have no identified antigens. Sample: blood. The receptors shown here come from a girl aged 5 to 17 with multiple sclerosis.

The rearrangement joins TRBV12-3 or TRBV12-4 to TRBJ1-2; 7 bases map to TRBD1. This CDR3 spans 13 amino acids. V gave up 8 bases and J gave up 4 bases; unmatched junction bases: 7. The CDR3 protein is CASDTTGTYGYTF. CDR3 in DNA: TGTGCCAGCGACACGACAGGGACCTATGGCTACACCTTC.

The genes are TRBV28 and TRBJ2-7; 7 bases line up with TRBD2. This CDR3 is 17 amino acids long. Germline CDR1 is MDHEN and CDR2 is SYDVKM. J gave up 1 base and V 4 bases, and 13 bases lay outside the gene matches. CDR3 loop: CASSSRYLAEGSYEQYF. CDR3 DNA: TGTGCCAGCAGTTCCCGTTATCTAGCGGAGGGGTCCTACGAGCAGTACTTC.

The J gene is TRBJ2-3, the V gene TRBV29-1; no firm D call. The CDR3 is 12 amino acids. Germline CDR1 is SQVTM and CDR2 is ANQGSEA. The germline V and J ends were trimmed by 0 bases and 2 bases, with 3 bases remaining between them. CDR3 sequence: CSVEELTDTQYF. CDR3 coding DNA: TGCAGCGTTGAAGAACTCACAGATACGCAGTATTTT.

The chain carries TRBV12-3 or TRBV12-4 and TRBJ2-7; the match to TRBD2 covers 8 bases. The CDR3 runs 16 residues. The V segment lost 5 bases and the J segment 0 bases; nucleotides outside the gene matches: 9. CDR3 coding DNA: TGTGCCAGCAGTCCCTCTAGCGGGTTTAGCTCCTACGAGCAGTACTTC. Amino acid sequence: CASSPSSGFSSYEQYF.

The V call is TRBV4-2, the J call TRBJ2-3; 10 positions agree with TRBD2. CDR1 and CDR2 (germline): LGHNA, YNFKEQ. The CDR3 spans 17 residues. V lost 0 bases and J lost 6; bases outside the gene matches: 9. CDR3 loop: CASSQDLLAGVRDTQYF. The CDR3 DNA is TGTGCCAGCAGCCAAGACCTCCTAGCGGGAGTCAGGGATACGCAGTATTTT.

The chain carries TRBV4-1 and TRBJ1-5; TRBD1 aligns across 7 bases. Germline values: CDR1 MGHRA, CDR2 YSYEKL. The junction had 4 bases not matched to a gene; V was cut back by 1 base and J by 4 bases. CDR3 length: 15 amino acids. The chain's CDR3 is CASSQGPQGNQPQHF. The DNA for the CDR3 is TGCGCCAGCAGCCAAGGTCCACAGGGGAATCAGCCCCAGCATTTT.

This clonotype occurred a few times. The CDR3, as DNA: TGTGCCAGCAGGGCGGGTGACACTGAAGCTTTCTTT. Its translation: CASRAGDTEAFF. The V call is TRBV9, the J call TRBJ1-1, with unresolved D. Trimming took 5 bases from V and 3 from J, leaving 8 bases between them. The CDR3 length is 12 residues. CDR1 and CDR2 (germline): SGDLS, YYNGEE. The full variable domain, rest sourced from reference TRBV9 and TRBJ1-1, is DSGVTQTPKHLITATGQRVTLRCSPRSGDLSVYWYQQSLDQGLQFLIQYYNGEERAKGNILERFSAQQFPDLHSELNLSSLELGDSALYFCASRAGDTEAFFGQGTRLTVV.

This clonotype has only a few counts. The V and J genes are TRBV11-3 and TRBJ2-1; D is unclear. CDR1 SGHNT and CDR2 YENEEA come from the germline V gene. The CDR3 has 15 residues. V was shortened by 2 bases and J by 1 base, with 9 bases between the two germline ends. The CDR3 DNA sequence: TGTGCCAGCAGCTTACGGTCAGGTTCCTACAATGAGCAGTTCTTC. This encodes CASSLRSGSYNEQFF.

This rearrangement joins TRBV9 to TRBJ2-7, with 11 bases that match TRBD2. V was clipped by 1 base and J by 3 bases; unmatched bases: 3. The CDR3 runs to 15 residues. Germline V gives CDR1 SGDLS, CDR2 YYNGEE. The CDR3 region has the DNA TGTGCCAGCAGCGTATCGACTAGCGGGAACTACGAGCAGTACTTC. This encodes CASSVSTSGNYEQYF.

This clonotype was picked up a small number of times. At one boundary the junction diverges from the germline segment, which might be a read error. The J gene is TRBJ2-1, the V gene TRBV6-5, with D possibly TRBD2 on 6 matching bases. Germline values: CDR1 MNHEY, CDR2 SVGAGI. This CDR3 region has 14 residues. The CDR3 region is CTSSYSTSYNEQFF. The CDR3 DNA follows: TGTACCAGCAGTTACTCGACTAGCTACAATGAGCAGTTCTTC.

This clonotype was recorded a few times. The chain employs TRBV20-1 and TRBJ2-5; D possibly corresponds to TRBD2 (5 bases). This CDR3 region has 13 residues. V was shortened by 5 bases and J by 5 bases, with 15 bases between the two germline ends. Germline V gene lookup returns CDR1 DFQATT and CDR2 SNEGSKA (reference sequence). CDR3: CSAHLGVGETQYF. CDR3 coding DNA: TGCAGTGCTCATCTCGGGGTCGGGGAGACCCAGTACTTC.

Remarks on this clonotype: One junction end does not reproduce the germline sequence, and a read error may be involved. The chain uses TRBV5-1 and TRBJ2-7; TRBD1 matches 8 bases. The CDR3 runs to 14 residues. Germline V gene sequence: CDR1 SGHRS, CDR2 YFSETQ. For the CDR3, the DNA is TGCGCCGGCAGCCCCGGACAGGGCTCCTACGAGCAGTACTTC. Residues: CAGSPGQGSYEQYF. The full variable domain, rest sourced from reference TRBV5-1 and TRBJ2-7, is KAGVTQTPRYLIKTRGQQVTLSCSPISGHRSVSWYQQTPGQGLQFLFEYFSETQRNKGNFPGRFSGRQFSNSRSEMNVSTLELGDSALYLCAGSPGQGSYEQYFGPGTRLTVT.

With respect to this clonotype: One junction end disagrees with the germline gene, perhaps due to a read error. The V and J genes are TRBV20-1 and TRBJ2-1, with TRBD2 identical over 15 bases. The J call may be faulty, since TRBJ2-7 better matches the DNA end. Germline V CDR1 and CDR2: DFQATT, SNEGSKA (reference sequence). The length of the CDR3 is 14 residues. The CDR3 protein is CSARGLAGGNEQYF. DNA of the CDR3: TGTAGTGCCAGGGGACTAGCGGGAGGAAACGAGCAGTACTTC.

This clonotype came up a few times. The chain links TRBV11-2 to TRBJ2-5; 9 nucleotides line up with TRBD2. The CDR3 totals 14 residues. The V gene's germline CDR1 is SGHAT and CDR2 FQNNGV. V lost 6 bases, J lost 4 bases, and 6 bases stayed unmatched. The CDR3 sequence is CASSTSGRRETQYF. DNA for the CDR3: TGTGCCAGCAGTACGAGCGGGAGGCGAGAGACCCAGTACTTC.

This clonotype was detected a few times. V is TRBV7-2 and J is TRBJ2-5; no clear D gene. CDR3 size: 14 residues. Germline V gene sequence: CDR1 SGHTA, CDR2 FQGNSA. Trimming took off 5 bases at V and 2 bases at J, with 12 bases between the two ends. This chain's CDR3 is CASSMGWGQETQYF. Here the CDR3 DNA reads TGTGCCAGCAGCATGGGTTGGGGTCAAGAGACCCAGTACTTC.

The gene calls are TRBV5-6 and TRBJ1-2; 12 positions match TRBD1. CDR1 is SGHDT, CDR2 YYEEEE, per germline. V lost 1 base to trimming and J lost 4 bases; unmatched junction nucleotides: 5. The CDR3 sequence is 16 residues long. The CDR3, as DNA: TGTGCCAGCAGCTTGCAGGGACAGGGGGCGCTCTATGGCTACACCTTC. The encoded protein is CASSLQGQGALYGYTF.

This clonotype showed up just a few times. This chain connects TRBV12-3 or TRBV12-4 to TRBJ1-5, with TRBD1 matching 9 bases. V shed 6 bases and J 0 bases; nucleotides not matched to a gene: 9. The CDR3 sequence is 17 residues long. This CDR3 is CASSPGQGADSNQPQHF. The CDR3 DNA reads as TGTGCCAGCAGCCCGGGACAGGGTGCTGATAGCAATCAGCCCCAGCATTTT.

This clonotype is a singleton in its sample. The rearrangement links TRBV28 to TRBJ1-2; 7 bases match TRBD1. CDR3 length: 13 amino acids. Germline loops: CDR1 MDHEN, CDR2 SYDVKM. Trimming cost V 6 bases and J 5 bases; bases outside gene matches: 6. CDR3 nucleotide sequence: TGTGCCAGCAGGTTGGGACAGAGTTATGGCTACACCTTC. Its protein is CASRLGQSYGYTF.

V gene TRBV29-1 combines with J gene TRBJ2-5; D might be TRBD2 (5 bases). This CDR3 is 16 amino acids long. CDR1 SQVTM and CDR2 ANQGSEA come from the germline V gene. V gave up 0 bases and J gave up 5 bases, with 19 bases separating them. The CDR3 reads CSVEDEGPRFRETQYF. The CDR3 coding sequence is TGCAGCGTTGAAGATGAGGGCCCTCGCTTCAGGGAGACCCAGTACTTC.

The chain has TRBV5-1 and TRBJ2-1, with D possibly TRBD1 on 5 matching bases. Trimming removed 4 bases at V and 4 bases at J, with 15 bases between. Germline V lookup: CDR1 SGHRS, CDR2 YFSETQ. The CDR3 runs 15 residues. The CDR3 sequence is CASSPDRQNYNEQFF. CDR3 nucleotide sequence: TGCGCCAGCAGCCCTGACAGACAGAATTACAATGAGCAGTTCTTC.

In its sample, this clonotype was seen a few times. The V call is TRBV10-3, the J call TRBJ2-3, with D unclear. Between the trimmed V and J ends, which lost 2 bases and 5 bases, there was a span of 8 bases. Germline V gives CDR1 ENHRY, CDR2 SYGVKD. The CDR3 has 13 amino acids. The CDR3: CAISERARDTQYF. As DNA, the CDR3 is TGTGCCATCAGTGAGAGGGCGCGAGATACGCAGTATTTT.

The chain uses TRBV28 and TRBJ2-7, with D perhaps TRBD1 or TRBD2 (5 bases each). Germline CDR1 reads MDHEN; CDR2 reads SYDVKM. CDR3 length: 14 residues. V was clipped by 5 bases and J by 4 bases, with 15 bases between them. The CDR3 nucleotides read TGTGCCAGCAGTGGCTTAGTTGGGGGATACGAGCAGTACTTC. Protein: CASSGLVGGYEQYF. Combining the CDR3 with reference TRBV28 and TRBJ2-7 gives the whole variable domain DVKVTQSSRYLVKRTGEKVFLECVQDMDHENMFWYRQDPGLGLRLIYFSYDVKMKEKGDIPEGYSVSREKKERFSLILESASTNQTSMYLCASSGLVGGYEQYFGPGTRLTVT.